Listed here are 28 T cell receptor beta chains from one sample, sequenced in a study of blood T cell repertoires in COVID-19 (dated by TCRdb to between 2020 and 2021). Libraries were prepared through the immunoSEQ multiplex PCR assay. Not all clones reach the TCRdb copy of this immuneACCESS table, which keeps in-frame sequences only. Checked studies attribute under half of the gap to unresolved V genes and leave the rest unexplained. The sample has around 120,000 clones on record, around three quarters of them singletons. The ten largest account for 3.5% to 4.5% of the sample. Material: peripheral blood. The receptors here all came from an elderly woman with acute or convalescent COVID-19.

V gene TRBV5-4 combines with J gene TRBJ2-1, with 10 bases matching TRBD2. The CDR3 runs to 15 residues. Germline V CDR1 and CDR2: SGHNT, YYREEE (reference sequence). With 4 bases clipped from V and 2 bases from J, the junction kept 3 bases outside the gene matches. The CDR3 spells CASSPGLAAYNEQFF. DNA for the CDR3: TGTGCCAGCAGCCCCGGACTAGCGGCCTACAATGAGCAGTTCTTC.

V is TRBV9 and J is TRBJ1-2; possibly TRBD1 for D (6 bases). V lost 3 bases and J 3 bases, leaving 18 bases between the germline ends. From germline, CDR1 is SGDLS and CDR2 YYNGEE. This CDR3 comprises 16 residues. This chain's CDR3 is CASSAYSATGDYGYTF. The CDR3 DNA reads as TGTGCCAGCAGCGCCTATTCTGCGACAGGTGACTATGGCTACACCTTC.

The CDR3 sequence is CASSFTGVTEAFF. The CDR3 region has the DNA TGTGCCAGCAGCTTCACAGGGGTCACTGAAGCTTTCTTT. V usage is TRBV7-2 and J usage is TRBJ1-1; 7 nucleotides match TRBD1. Trimming took 3 bases from V and 4 from J; bases not matched to a gene: 2. From germline, CDR1 is SGHTA and CDR2 FQGNSA. The CDR3 has 13 amino acids.

The CDR3 loop reads CASSIGTGRGISYNEQFF. CDR3 bases: TGTGCCAGTAGTATAGGGACAGGGCGTGGAATCTCCTACAATGAGCAGTTCTTC. The rearrangement uses TRBV19 and TRBJ2-1, with 8 bases matching TRBD1. Germline V gives CDR1 LNHDA, CDR2 SQIVND (reference sequence). V lost 1 base to trimming and J lost 0 bases; unmatched junction nucleotides: 8. CDR3 length equals 18 residues.

The chain employs TRBV6-5 and TRBJ1-4; D possibly corresponds to TRBD1 (5 bases). V was shortened by 6 bases and J by 8 bases, with 7 bases between the two germline ends. This CDR3 spans 11 amino acids. Germline-derived CDR1 and CDR2 are MNHEY and SVGAGI. CDR3 nucleotides: TGTGCCAGCAGCGGGGGAGAAAAACTGTTTTTT. Encoded protein: CASSGGEKLFF.

This clone was seen a single time. The chain links TRBV6-2 or TRBV6-3 to TRBJ2-1, with D tentatively TRBD2 (5 bases). The V end lost 2 bases, the J end lost 5 bases, and 10 bases lay between the germline ends. CDR1 and CDR2 (germline): MNHEY, SVGEGT. The CDR3 is 14 amino acids. The CDR3 DNA sequence: TGTGCCAGCAGTTACATCCCCGGGGACAATGAGCAGTTCTTC. Amino acid sequence: CASSYIPGDNEQFF.

This chain uses TRBV20-1 with TRBJ1-2, with D perhaps TRBD1 (5 bases). Germline assignment: CDR1 DFQATT and CDR2 SNEGSKA (reference sequence). The CDR3 sequence is 11 residues long. The CDR3 sequence is CSGGPNYGYTF. CDR3 DNA: TGCAGCGGGGGACCGAACTATGGCTACACCTTC.

The chain uses TRBV10-3 and TRBJ1-1; possible D gene TRBD1, 6 bases. The CDR3 consists of 13 residues. V was trimmed by 4 bases and J by 1 base, leaving 7 bases between them. Germline assignment: CDR1 ENHRY and CDR2 SYGVKD. This CDR3 is CAISVQGNTEAFF. The CDR3 bases are TGTGCCATCAGTGTACAGGGGAACACTGAAGCTTTCTTT.

This sequence joins TRBV9 and TRBJ1-1; D not certain. Germline CDR1 reads SGDLS; CDR2 reads YYNGEE. The V end lost 4 bases, the J end lost 6 bases, and 19 bases lay between the germline ends. The CDR3 is 15 residues long. The CDR3 sequence is CASSPRLNVVPEAFF. As DNA, the CDR3 is TGTGCCAGCAGCCCCCGACTGAATGTGGTGCCTGAAGCTTTCTTT.

This clone was seen just once. The V call is TRBV28, the J call TRBJ2-7; TRBD2 aligns across 11 bases. Germline CDR1 is MDHEN and CDR2 is SYDVKM. The CDR3 consists of 13 residues. V trimming: 7 bases; J trimming: 11 bases; junction bases outside the gene matches: 10. The CDR3 loop reads CASNKVAGGLEYF. Written as DNA, the CDR3 is TGTGCCAGCAATAAGGTAGCGGGAGGGCTAGAGTACTTC.

This chain uses TRBV18 with TRBJ2-3, with D maybe TRBD2 (6 bases). Germline V gene data show CDR1 as KGHSH and CDR2 as LQKENI. V lost 1 base to trimming and J lost 0 bases, with 8 bases between them. The CDR3 totals 15 residues. In DNA, the CDR3 is TGTGCCAGCTCACCACTCGGGGGAAGCACAGATACGCAGTATTTT. Its translation is CASSPLGGSTDTQYF. Using reference TRBV18 and TRBJ2-3 for the parts outside the CDR3, the full variable domain is NAGVMQNPRHLVRRRGQEARLRCSPMKGHSHVYWYRQLPEEGLKFMVYLQKENIIDESGMPKERFSAEFPKEGPSILRIQQVVRGDSAAYFCASSPLGGSTDTQYFGPGTRLTVL.

This clone turned up a few times. This sequence joins TRBV7-9 and TRBJ1-5; D is unclear. From germline, CDR1 is SEHNR and CDR2 FQNEAQ (reference sequence). The CDR3 runs to 12 residues. Trimming took 1 base from V and 7 from J, leaving 5 bases between them. The CDR3 DNA follows: TGTGCCAGCAGCTTAGACGGGCAGCCCCAGCATTTT. Protein: CASSLDGQPQHF.

This clone showed up just a few times. The chain carries TRBV5-1 and TRBJ1-3, with D tentatively TRBD1 (6 bases). The V gene lost 2 bases and the J gene lost 0 bases, with 9 bases spanning the gap. Looked up from germline, CDR1 is SGHRS and CDR2 is YFSETQ. The CDR3 totals 15 residues. CDR3 nucleotide sequence: TGCGCCAGCAGCTTAGACAGGAGCTCTGGAAACACCATATATTTT. Translating gives CASSLDRSSGNTIYF.

This clone was detected a few times. This chain joins TRBV5-1 and TRBJ2-1; 11 nucleotides line up with TRBD2. This CDR3 has 15 amino acids. CDR1 SGHRS and CDR2 YFSETQ come from the germline V gene. V lost 1 base and J lost 7; bases outside the gene matches: 4. This chain's CDR3 is CASSLTSGSRNEQFF. CDR3 bases: TGCGCCAGCAGCTTGACTAGCGGGAGTAGGAATGAGCAGTTCTTC.

The V and J genes are TRBV30 and TRBJ2-7, with 8 bases identical to TRBD2. V lost 3 bases to trimming and J lost 5 bases; unmatched junction nucleotides: 9. CDR1 and CDR2 from the germline V gene are GTSNPN and SVGIG (reference sequence). This CDR3 spans 14 amino acids. As DNA, the CDR3 is TGTGCCTGGAGCCCGGGAGGGCCGCTGCACGAGCAGTACTTC. It is translated as CAWSPGGPLHEQYF.

The chain carries TRBV19 and TRBJ2-1; D possibly corresponds to TRBD2 (7 bases). Between the trimmed V and J ends, which lost 3 bases and 9 bases, there was a span of 18 bases. Germline lookup yields CDR1 LNHDA and CDR2 SQIVND (reference sequence). This CDR3 is 15 amino acids long. Here the CDR3 reads CASSMRGGGNFEQFF. The CDR3 nucleotides read TGTGCCAGTAGTATGAGAGGGGGAGGGAACTTTGAGCAGTTCTTC. Using reference TRBV19 and TRBJ2-1 for the parts outside the CDR3, the full variable domain is DGGITQSPKYLFRKEGQNVTLSCEQNLNHDAMYWYRQDPGQGLRLIYYSQIVNDFQKGDIAEGYSVSREKKESFPLTVTSAQKNPTAFYLCASSMRGGGNFEQFFGPGTRLTVL.

The sample holds one count of this clone. The chain has TRBV19 and TRBJ1-5, with 8 bases aligning to TRBD1. Germline trimming cut 5 bases from V and 2 bases from J; bases unmatched to any gene: 5. This CDR3 is built from 15 residues. Per the germline V gene, CDR1 is LNHDA and CDR2 is SQIVND (reference sequence). CDR3 nucleotides: TGTGCCAGTAGTCCGGCGGACAGGGGCAATCAGCCCCAGCATTTT. The encoded protein is CASSPADRGNQPQHF.

The chain carries TRBV6-5 and TRBJ1-1; no clear D. In germline, CDR1 is MNHEY, CDR2 SVGAGI. V was cut by 6 bases and J by 7 bases, with 9 bases left in between. There are 11 residues in the CDR3. Here the CDR3 reads CASRYSGEAFF. The CDR3 coding sequence is TGTGCCAGCAGGTACAGCGGTGAAGCTTTCTTT.

The V call is TRBV5-4, the J call TRBJ1-2, with 9 bases matching TRBD1. The germline V gene has CDR1 SGHNT and CDR2 YYREEE (reference sequence). Germline trimming cut 4 bases from V and 4 bases from J; bases unmatched to any gene: 8. This CDR3 is 15 amino acids long. CDR3 in amino acids: CASSPQGAQAYGYTF. The CDR3 bases are TGTGCCAGCAGCCCACAGGGGGCTCAGGCCTATGGCTACACCTTC.

The V gene is TRBV30, the J gene TRBJ1-5, with D unclear. Germline V gene data show CDR1 as GTSNPN and CDR2 as SVGIG (reference sequence). The V end was cut by 1 base, the J end by 2 bases, with 15 bases between. The CDR3 covers 16 residues. Here the CDR3 reads CAWSDRRLRGNQPQHF. In DNA form, the CDR3 reads TGTGCCTGGAGTGATCGTAGACTGAGGGGCAATCAGCCCCAGCATTTT.

The rearrangement uses TRBV5-4 and TRBJ2-7; 8 bases fit TRBD2. The trim removed 2 bases at V and 4 bases at J, leaving 8 bases unmatched. Germline V gene lookup returns CDR1 SGHNT and CDR2 YYREEE (reference sequence). This CDR3 region has 15 residues. The CDR3 loop is CASSFGRGAGYEQYF. For the CDR3, the DNA is TGTGCCAGCAGCTTCGGGCGGGGGGCAGGGTACGAGCAGTACTTC.

CDR3 in DNA: TGTGCCAGTAGTAACACAGGGTTGGAGGAGCAGTACTTC. The encoded protein is CASSNTGLEEQYF. The chain combines TRBV19 with TRBJ2-7, with D maybe TRBD1 (6 bases). The CDR3 is 13 amino acids. The V end lost 4 bases, the J end lost 7 bases, and 14 bases lay between the germline ends. Germline V lookup: CDR1 LNHDA, CDR2 SQIVND (reference sequence).

This chain's CDR3 is CASSRATGYNGELFF. CDR3 DNA sequence: TGTGCCAGTAGTAGGGCGACAGGGTACAACGGGGAGCTGTTTTTT. The chain combines TRBV19 with TRBJ2-2, with 7 nucleotides matching TRBD1. The CDR3 loop spans 15 amino acids. Unmatched junction bases numbered 9, after V lost 4 bases and J lost 7 bases. Germline CDR1 LNHDA, CDR2 SQIVND (reference sequence).

The rearrangement links TRBV18 to TRBJ2-1; 9 nucleotides agree with TRBD2. There are 18 residues in the CDR3. In germline, CDR1 is KGHSH, CDR2 LQKENI. V lost 5 bases and J lost 6; bases outside the gene matches: 17. CDR3 protein: CASSSPPRIAGAFNEQFF. As DNA, the CDR3 is TGTGCCAGCTCATCCCCCCCGCGAATAGCGGGGGCGTTCAATGAGCAGTTCTTC.

This clone was observed a single time. The rearrangement links TRBV27 to TRBJ1-1; 10 bases are shared with TRBD1. Trimming removed 2 bases from V and 4 bases from J; junction bases left unmatched: 7. Looked up from germline, CDR1 is MNHEY and CDR2 is SMNVEV (reference sequence). The CDR3 loop spans 16 amino acids. The CDR3 DNA follows: TGTGCCAGCAGTTTAGGGACAGGGGAGATCTCCACTGAAGCTTTCTTT. Amino acids: CASSLGTGEISTEAFF.

The chain links TRBV19 to TRBJ2-5; D may be TRBD2 (5 bases). Trimming removed 6 bases from V and 4 bases from J, with 6 bases in between. Germline CDR1 is LNHDA and CDR2 is SQIVND (reference sequence). This CDR3 has 11 amino acids. The CDR3 region is CASSGVETQYF. DNA of the CDR3: TGTGCCAGTAGCGGGGTAGAGACCCAGTACTTC.

The rearrangement links TRBV27 to TRBJ1-5; 8 bases fit TRBD1. Trimming took 5 bases from V and 1 from J; bases not matched to a gene: 4. Germline loops: CDR1 MNHEY, CDR2 SMNVEV (reference sequence). This CDR3 region has 15 residues. CDR3 protein: CASSARQGSNQPQHF. The DNA for the CDR3 is TGTGCCAGCAGTGCAAGACAGGGGAGCAATCAGCCCCAGCATTTT.

This clone was observed once. V usage is TRBV7-9 and J usage is TRBJ2-7, with TRBD2 as a possible D gene (6 bases). Per the germline V gene, CDR1 is SEHNR and CDR2 is FQNEAQ (reference sequence). The length of the CDR3 is 13 residues. V lost 5 bases to trimming and J lost 3 bases, with 11 bases between them. CDR3 amino acids: CASSNWEDYEQYF. In DNA form, the CDR3 reads TGTGCCAGCAGCAACTGGGAGGACTACGAGCAGTACTTC.